This is a list of T cell receptor beta chains from one sample in a study of blood T cell repertoires in COVID-19. Sequencing used immunoSEQ multiplex PCR; TCRdb keeps in-frame clones, though not all of them. The repertoire holds roughly 230,000 clones, with around 85% as singletons. Sample: peripheral blood. The receptors here all came from an older woman with active or convalescent COVID-19. Both conserved end residues are part of each CDR3. Fields, in order: D gene, J gene, clone size, V gene, CDR3 protein, CDR3 DNA. A D gene is named only where the DNA matches it firmly. Rows may omit the clone size; those that give it use once, few, many or a size class.

>.|TRBJ2-3|.|TRBV5-1
CASSLGAVTHTDTQYF
TGCGCCAGCAGCTTGGGGGCCGTCACACACACAGATACGCAGTATTTT
>.|TRBJ2-7|many|TRBV5-1
CASSLEGAGYYEQYF
TGCGCCAGCAGCTTGGAAGGGGCAGGGTATTACGAGCAGTACTTC
>TRBD2|TRBJ2-5|.|TRBV28
CASSPSGLALAETQYF
TGTGCCAGCAGTCCCTCGGGACTAGCGCTAGCGGAGACCCAGTACTTC
>.|TRBJ1-5|.|TRBV30
CAWTSGQYSNQPQHF
TGTGCCTGGACTTCAGGACAGTATAGCAATCAGCCCCAGCATTTT
>TRBD1|TRBJ1-1|few|TRBV16
CASSHSGTGGESTEAFF
TGTGCCAGCAGCCACTCCGGGACAGGGGGCGAGAGCACTGAAGCTTTCTTT
>.|TRBJ2-1|.|TRBV11-2
CASSLAGRGGEQFF
TGTGCCAGCAGCTTAGCTGGTCGAGGAGGTGAGCAGTTCTTC
>TRBD2|TRBJ2-1|.|TRBV5-1
CASSPSGGHDNEQFF
TGCGCCAGCAGCCCCAGCGGGGGGCACGACAATGAGCAGTTCTTC
>TRBD1|TRBJ1-3|.|TRBV29-1
CSVLTGTVIYF
TGCAGCGTTCTTACCGGGACAGTAATATATTTT
>.|TRBJ1-3|.|TRBV5-1
CASSLQDRTSGNTIYF
TGCGCCAGCAGCCTCCAGGACAGAACCTCTGGAAACACCATATATTTT
>.|TRBJ1-5|.|TRBV6-5
CASAQGGRQPQHF
TGTGCCAGCGCCCAGGGTGGGAGGCAGCCCCAGCATTTT
>TRBD1|TRBJ1-4|.|TRBV5-1
CASSPGTGSEKLFF
TGCGCCAGCAGCCCGGGGACAGGGAGCGAAAAACTGTTTTTT
>TRBD2|TRBJ2-7|few|TRBV6-1
CASSEALGTSGRGYEQYF
TGTGCCAGCAGTGAAGCATTGGGGACTAGCGGGAGGGGATACGAGCAGTACTTC
>.|TRBJ1-4|.|TRBV18
CASSPQLEEKLFF
TGTGCCAGCTCACCCCAATTGGAGGAAAAACTGTTTTTT
>TRBD2|TRBJ2-1|few|TRBV9
CASSAGGGGSYNEQFF
TGTGCCAGCAGCGCGGGCGGCGGGGGCTCCTACAATGAGCAGTTCTTC
>.|TRBJ1-6|.|TRBV27
CASSLYGQTNSPLHF
TGTGCCAGCAGTTTATATGGACAAACAAATTCACCCCTCCACTTT
>.|TRBJ1-6|.|TRBV2
CASRGDTANSPLHF
TGTGCCAGCAGGGGGGACACGGCCAATTCACCCCTCCACTTT
>TRBD1|TRBJ2-3|.|TRBV19
CASSLPGQGRATDTQYF
TGTGCCAGTAGTCTTCCGGGACAGGGACGAGCCACAGATACGCAGTATTTT
>TRBD2|TRBJ2-5|.|TRBV11-3
CASSLGGRTSRPSQETQYF
TGTGCCAGCAGCTTAGGGGGCCGGACTAGTAGGCCCTCCCAAGAGACCCAGTACTTC
>TRBD2|TRBJ2-2|.|TRBV28
CASSKWDYQSPGELFF
TGTGCCAGCAGTAAATGGGACTATCAGAGCCCCGGGGAGCTGTTTTTT
>TRBD1|TRBJ2-1|once|TRBV6-5
CASKSRDRGYNEQFF
TGTGCCAGCAAGTCTAGGGACAGGGGCTACAATGAGCAGTTCTTC
>TRBD2|TRBJ2-1|.|TRBV14
CASSRLAGGPKWANEQFF
TGTGCCAGCAGCCGTCTAGCGGGAGGGCCAAAGTGGGCCAATGAGCAGTTCTTC
>TRBD2|TRBJ2-2|.|TRBV7-8
CASNRSGRRRFNTGELFF
TGTGCCAGCAACCGTAGCGGGAGGCGTCGTTTCAACACCGGGGAGCTGTTTTTT
>.|TRBJ2-1|once|TRBV5-1
CASSVGGGTHNEQFF
TGCGCCAGCAGTGTGGGAGGAGGCACCCACAATGAGCAGTTCTTC
>TRBD2|TRBJ2-3|.|TRBV5-1
CASRLTSPSTDTQYF
TGCGCCAGCAGGTTGACTAGCCCTAGCACAGATACGCAGTATTTT
>.|TRBJ1-1|.|TRBV10-1
CASSESGGTEAFF
TGCGCCAGCAGTGAGTCAGGGGGCACTGAAGCTTTCTTT
>TRBD1|TRBJ2-1|.|TRBV5-1
CASSLTPDRGVNEQFF
TGCGCCAGCAGCTTGACCCCGGACAGGGGTGTCAATGAGCAGTTCTTC
>.|TRBJ1-1|.|TRBV5-1
CASSLGPEVMNTEAFF
TGCGCCAGCAGCTTGGGGCCCGAGGTTATGAACACTGAAGCTTTCTTT
>TRBD1|TRBJ1-1|.|TRBV2
CASRDRPMNTEAFF
TGTGCCAGCAGGGACAGGCCAATGAACACTGAAGCTTTCTTT
>TRBD1|TRBJ1-2|.|TRBV3-1/TRBV3-2
CASSQVDDRVIYGYTF
TGTGCCAGCAGCCAAGTCGATGACAGGGTCATCTATGGCTACACCTTC
>.|TRBJ1-4|few|TRBV5-5
CASTPRAVNEKLFF
TGTGCCAGCACCCCCAGGGCGGTTAATGAAAAACTGTTTTTT
>TRBD1|TRBJ1-5|.|TRBV5-1
CASSLGQGTQPQHF
TGCGCCAGCAGCTTGGGACAGGGAACGCAGCCCCAGCATTTT
>.|TRBJ1-1|.|TRBV2
CASSIGGNTEAFF
TGTGCCAGCAGTATCGGGGGGAACACTGAAGCTTTCTTT
>.|TRBJ2-2|.|TRBV2
CASSEDYTGELFF
TGTGCCAGCAGTGAAGACTACACCGGGGAGCTGTTTTTT
>.|TRBJ2-7|.|TRBV7-3
CASSFRMMDRDEQYF
TGTGCCAGCAGCTTCCGTATGATGGACAGAGACGAGCAGTACTTC
>TRBD1|TRBJ1-2|.|TRBV2
CASSGPGQSVYGYTF
TGTGCCAGCAGCGGTCCGGGACAGTCGGTCTATGGCTACACCTTC
>.|TRBJ1-2|once|TRBV11-2
CASSLDRAGESYGYTF
TGTGCCAGCAGCTTAGATCGGGCAGGGGAAAGCTATGGCTACACCTTC
>.|TRBJ1-2|.|TRBV6-1
CASSESRGWHGYTF
TGTGCCAGCAGTGAGTCAAGGGGATGGCATGGCTACACCTTC
>.|TRBJ2-1|.|TRBV5-1
CASSLGFGGETYNEQFF
TGCGCCAGCAGCTTGGGTTTCGGGGGAGAGACCTACAATGAGCAGTTCTTC
>TRBD2|TRBJ2-2|.|TRBV4-1
CASSPTSGGASGELFF
TGCGCCAGCAGCCCTACTAGCGGGGGGGCAAGCGGGGAGCTGTTTTTT
>.|TRBJ2-3|.|TRBV15
CATSPGAGWTDTQYF
TGTGCCACCAGCCCGGGAGCAGGGTGGACAGATACGCAGTATTTT
>.|TRBJ2-5|.|TRBV4-2
CASSQAGGGWQETQYF
TGTGCCAGCAGCCAAGCGGGGGGCGGTTGGCAAGAGACCCAGTACTTC
>.|TRBJ1-1|.|TRBV5-1
CASSLKAGNDPTEAFF
TGCGCCAGCAGCTTGAAGGCAGGGAACGACCCCACTGAAGCTTTCTTT
>.|TRBJ2-3|.|TRBV3-1/TRBV3-2
CASSQRRERSTDTQYF
TGTGCCAGCAGCCAAAGACGGGAGCGGAGCACAGATACGCAGTATTTT
>.|TRBJ1-1|few|TRBV7-3
CASSSQGNTEAFF
TGTGCCAGCAGCTCACAGGGTAACACTGAAGCTTTCTTT
>.|TRBJ1-2|once|TRBV14
CASSPELNYGYTF
TGTGCCAGCAGCCCCGAACTAAACTATGGCTACACCTTC
>.|TRBJ1-1|.|TRBV19
CASSSTGNTEAFF
TGTGCCAGTAGTAGTACAGGGAACACTGAAGCTTTCTTT
>.|TRBJ2-7|.|TRBV19
CASSLQVNGEQYF
TGTGCCAGTAGTCTACAGGTTAATGGCGAGCAGTACTTC
>.|TRBJ2-1|.|TRBV28
CASSHRAGYGSSYNEQFF
TGTGCCAGCAGCCATAGGGCTGGTTACGGGAGCTCCTACAATGAGCAGTTCTTC
>TRBD2|TRBJ2-5|.|TRBV18
CASSTYAGLSQETQYF
TGTGCCAGCTCAACCTATGCGGGACTATCCCAAGAGACCCAGTACTTC
>.|TRBJ1-5|.|TRBV28
CAILGISNQPQHF
TGTGCCATTCTTGGCATTAGCAATCAGCCCCAGCATTTT
>TRBD2|TRBJ2-5|.|TRBV2
CASSASRTSRETQYF
TGTGCCAGCAGTGCTTCCCGGACTAGCCGGGAGACCCAGTACTTC
>TRBD1|TRBJ2-7|.|TRBV15
CATSWGQGSYEQYF
TGTGCCACCAGCTGGGGACAGGGCTCCTACGAGCAGTACTTC
>.|TRBJ1-3|.|TRBV2
CASSGRGRGNTIYF
TGTGCCAGCAGTGGGCGGGGGCGCGGAAACACCATATATTTT
>.|TRBJ2-2|few|TRBV5-6
CASSLDRVDSTGELFF
TGTGCCAGCAGCTTGGACAGGGTGGATAGCACCGGGGAGCTGTTTTTT
>TRBD2|TRBJ2-1|.|TRBV5-4
CASSSSGTSGLSYNEQFF
TGTGCCAGCAGCTCCTCCGGGACTAGCGGTCTCTCCTACAATGAGCAGTTCTTC